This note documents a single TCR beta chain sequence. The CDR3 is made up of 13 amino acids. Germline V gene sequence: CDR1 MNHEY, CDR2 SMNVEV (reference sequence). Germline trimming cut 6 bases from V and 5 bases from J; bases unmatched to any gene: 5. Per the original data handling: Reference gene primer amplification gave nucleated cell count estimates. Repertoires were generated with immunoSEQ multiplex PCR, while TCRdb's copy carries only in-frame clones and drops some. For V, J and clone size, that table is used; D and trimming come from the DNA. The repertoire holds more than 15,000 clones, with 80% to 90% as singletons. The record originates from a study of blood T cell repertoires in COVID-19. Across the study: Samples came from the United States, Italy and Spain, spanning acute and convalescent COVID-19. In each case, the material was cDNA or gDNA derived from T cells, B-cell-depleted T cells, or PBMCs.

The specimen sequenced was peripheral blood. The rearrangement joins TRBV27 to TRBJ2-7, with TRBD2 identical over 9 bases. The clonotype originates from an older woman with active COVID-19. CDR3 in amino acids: CASRLSGGHEQYF. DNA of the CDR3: TGTGCCAGCAGGCTAAGCGGGGGGCACGAGCAGTACTTC.